Listed below are T cell receptor beta chains from one sample, sequenced in a study of Graves' ophthalmopathy and Graves' hyperthyroidism. TCRdb called the multiplex PCR reads again in MiXCR, with one record for every CDR3 protein. Counted here are roughly 600,000 distinct CDR3 sequences, roughly 40% occurring once; the ten biggest clones make up about 4.1%. The sequenced sample was peripheral blood or thyroid tissue (not recorded which). These receptors originate from an adult man with Graves' hyperthyroidism. Each CDR3 is given with its conserved first and last residue. D genes are given only for firm matches. Part of the rows lack a size; the others show once, few, many or a class for expanded clones.

d_gene	v_gene	abundance	j_gene	CDR3aa	CDR3nt
TRBD2	TRBV20-1	many	TRBJ2-2	CSARGLAVTGELFF	TGCAGTGCTAGAGGTCTAGCGGTTACCGGGGAGCTGTTTTTT
TRBD2	TRBV9	NA	TRBJ2-6	CASSLLGLAGGRGANVLTF	TGTGCCAGCAGCCTCCTGGGACTAGCGGGAGGGCGAGGGGCCAACGTCCTGACTTTC
TRBD1	TRBV9	many	TRBJ2-7	CASSVGGTAYYEQYF	TGTGCCAGCAGCGTAGGAGGGACAGCATACTACGAGCAGTACTTC
NA	TRBV7-8	many	TRBJ2-5	CASSLMPQGHQYF	TGTGCCAGCAGCTTAATGCCCCAGGGACACCAGTACTTC
NA	TRBV6-5	many	TRBJ1-5	CASSFLTDSNQPQHF	TGTGCCAGCAGTTTCCTGACAGATAGCAATCAGCCCCAGCATTTT
TRBD1	TRBV19	once	TRBJ2-7	CASGPIRTGRVEQYF	TGTGCCAGCGGCCCAATTAGGACAGGGCGGGTCGAGCAGTACTTC
TRBD2	TRBV6-5	NA	TRBJ2-7	CASRAYSGLAVAYEQYF	TGTGCCAGCAGAGCGTACTCGGGACTAGCTGTCGCCTACGAGCAGTACTTC
TRBD1	TRBV25-1	NA	TRBJ1-2	CASSERRGHKRGYTF	TGTGCCAGCAGTGAACGAAGGGGGCACAAGCGAGGCTACACCTTC
NA	TRBV5-4	NA	TRBJ2-7	CASSFGMTYVQYF	TGTGCCAGCAGCTTCGGGATGACCTACGTGCAGTACTTC
NA	TRBV3-1	few	TRBJ1-4	CASLQAGGEKLFF	TGTGCCAGTCTACAGGCCGGAGGGGAAAAACTGTTTTTT